This T cell receptor beta chain emerged from a study of vaccination effects on CD4 cells after COVID-19. Study summary: Viral peptide pool expansion of antigen-specific CD4+ T cells preceded sequencing in the ViraFEST assay. All participants had two doses of either the BNT162b2 or mRNA-1273 vaccine. Samples were given by two convalescent patients 16 days and one week before vaccination.

At the end of around 11 days of culture, CD4+ T cells were isolated. On day 3 and again on day 7, half the medium was replaced with IL-2 medium. This CDR3 is built from 18 residues. V was pared by 1 base and J by 8 bases, with 26 bases between. CDR1 LNHNV and CDR2 YYDKDF come from the germline V gene (reference sequence). The table came from immunoSEQ multiplex PCR; TCRdb's copy has only in-frame clones and leaves some out. Of roughly 64,000 clones listed, just over 70% are singletons. As regards this clone: The antigen is not known.

This chain connects TRBV15 to TRBJ1-2; maybe TRBD1 (5 bases). The sequence was collected from a human donor who had a prior SARS-CoV-2 infection. Material: CD4+ T cells from PBMCs cultured without peptide, obtained before COVID-19 vaccination. CDR3 region: CATSRAQGPLGTSRGYTF. The DNA of the CDR3 is TGTGCCACCAGCAGAGCCCAGGGCCCACTTGGGACTTCTAGGGGCTACACCTTC.